The rows below give T cell receptor beta chains drawn from one sample of a study of blood T cells in healthy people across ages. Using its own MiXCR run on the 5' RACE reads, TCRdb lists one record per CDR3 protein. Counted here are about 1.8 million distinct CDR3 sequences, roughly 49% occurring once; the ten biggest clones make up 2% to 2.5%. Sequencing was performed on blood. The receptors were gathered from a woman aged 40 to 50 in good health. Each CDR3 is given with its conserved first and last residue. A D gene is named only where the DNA matches it firmly. Rows give clone size only sometimes, using once, few, many, or a class for an expanded clone.

len: 14; v_gene: TRBV27; abundance: -; j_gene: TRBJ1-1; d_gene: -; CDR3aa: CASSRNRENTEAFF; CDR3nt: TGTGCCAGCAGCCGCAACAGGGAGAACACTGAAGCTTTCTTT
len: 15; v_gene: TRBV5-1; abundance: -; j_gene: TRBJ1-2; d_gene: TRBD1; CDR3aa: CASNRETGGEFGYTF; CDR3nt: TGCGCCAGCAATCGCGAGACAGGGGGCGAGTTCGGCTACACCTTC
len: 16; v_gene: TRBV7-2; abundance: few; j_gene: TRBJ2-1; d_gene: TRBD1; CDR3aa: CASSTSWDRGYNEQFF; CDR3nt: TGTGCCAGCAGCACCAGCTGGGACAGGGGTTACAATGAGCAGTTCTTC
len: 15; v_gene: TRBV6-2/TRBV6-3; abundance: -; j_gene: TRBJ2-1; d_gene: -; CDR3aa: CASSYGTPTYNEQFF; CDR3nt: TGTGCCAGCAGTTACGGGACGCCAACCTACAATGAGCAGTTCTTC
len: 16; v_gene: TRBV4-3; abundance: few; j_gene: TRBJ2-3; d_gene: TRBD1; CDR3aa: CASSRRQGVYADTQYF; CDR3nt: TGCGCCAGCAGCCGGAGACAGGGGGTTTACGCAGATACGCAGTATTTT
len: 15; v_gene: TRBV5-1; abundance: few; j_gene: TRBJ2-1; d_gene: TRBD2; CDR3aa: CASSLVGGDYNEQFF; CDR3nt: TGCGCCAGCAGCTTGGTCGGGGGGGATTACAATGAGCAGTTCTTC
len: 13; v_gene: TRBV20-1; abundance: -; j_gene: TRBJ1-1; d_gene: -; CDR3aa: CSAVDSPDTEAFF; CDR3nt: TGCAGTGCTGTCGATTCTCCTGACACTGAAGCTTTCTTT
len: 13; v_gene: TRBV20-1; abundance: few; j_gene: TRBJ2-1; d_gene: -; CDR3aa: CSARGFSYNEQFF; CDR3nt: TGCAGTGCTAGAGGGTTCTCGTACAATGAGCAGTTCTTC
len: 14; v_gene: TRBV6-5; abundance: -; j_gene: TRBJ1-6; d_gene: TRBD1; CDR3aa: CASSGTGSDSPLHF; CDR3nt: TGTGCCAGCAGTGGGACAGGGAGTGATTCACCCCTCCACTTT
len: 14; v_gene: TRBV7-3; abundance: few; j_gene: TRBJ2-5; d_gene: -; CDR3aa: CASSFMAQGETQYF; CDR3nt: TGTGCCAGCAGCTTTATGGCCCAGGGGGAGACCCAGTACTTC
len: 13; v_gene: TRBV6-5; abundance: -; j_gene: TRBJ1-5; d_gene: -; CDR3aa: CASMADRNQPQHF; CDR3nt: TGTGCCAGCATGGCAGATCGCAATCAGCCCCAGCATTTT
len: 15; v_gene: TRBV29-1; abundance: few; j_gene: TRBJ2-5; d_gene: -; CDR3aa: CSVFFQGQSGETQYF; CDR3nt: TGCAGCGTTTTTTTCCAGGGGCAGTCCGGAGAGACCCAGTACTTC
len: 14; v_gene: TRBV5-1; abundance: -; j_gene: TRBJ2-3; d_gene: -; CDR3aa: CASSGASFVDTQYF; CDR3nt: TGCGCCAGCAGCGGCGCTAGTTTTGTAGATACGCAGTATTTT
len: 12; v_gene: TRBV29-1; abundance: -; j_gene: TRBJ2-7; d_gene: -; CDR3aa: CSVSTEAYEQYF; CDR3nt: TGCAGCGTTTCGACAGAGGCCTACGAGCAGTACTTC
len: 15; v_gene: TRBV29-1; abundance: -; j_gene: TRBJ2-3; d_gene: TRBD1; CDR3aa: CSVGARDRGTDTQYF; CDR3nt: TGCAGCGTTGGCGCTAGGGACAGGGGCACAGATACGCAGTATTTT
len: 15; v_gene: TRBV29-1; abundance: few; j_gene: TRBJ2-3; d_gene: -; CDR3aa: CSVVALSSGPDTQYF; CDR3nt: TGCAGCGTTGTTGCACTTTCGAGTGGCCCAGATACGCAGTATTTT
len: 15; v_gene: TRBV7-2; abundance: -; j_gene: TRBJ2-7; d_gene: -; CDR3aa: CASRKSTGMLHEQYF; CDR3nt: TGTGCCAGCAGAAAGTCGACAGGCATGCTCCACGAGCAGTACTTC
len: 12; v_gene: TRBV20-1; abundance: -; j_gene: TRBJ1-3; d_gene: -; CDR3aa: CSAKDSGNTIYF; CDR3nt: TGCAGTGCGAAGGACTCTGGAAACACCATATATTTT
len: 14; v_gene: TRBV6-4; abundance: -; j_gene: TRBJ1-5; d_gene: -; CDR3aa: CASYREKGNQPQHF; CDR3nt: TGTGCCAGTTACCGGGAGAAAGGCAATCAGCCCCAGCATTTT
len: 13; v_gene: TRBV6-5; abundance: -; j_gene: TRBJ1-2; d_gene: -; CDR3aa: CASARSPMTGYTF; CDR3nt: TGTGCCAGCGCCCGCTCACCTATGACGGGCTACACCTTC
len: 14; v_gene: TRBV2; abundance: few; j_gene: TRBJ2-7; d_gene: -; CDR3aa: CASSDGDGTYEQYF; CDR3nt: TGTGCCAGCAGTGATGGGGATGGTACCTACGAGCAGTACTTC
len: 14; v_gene: TRBV29-1; abundance: once; j_gene: TRBJ2-1; d_gene: TRBD1; CDR3aa: CSVSRQGRSETQFF; CDR3nt: TGCAGCGTTAGCCGACAGGGGCGATCGGAGACCCAGTTCTTC
len: 15; v_gene: TRBV27; abundance: -; j_gene: TRBJ2-3; d_gene: -; CDR3aa: CASSWGTLLPDTQYF; CDR3nt: TGTGCCAGCAGTTGGGGGACCCTTCTGCCAGATACGCAGTATTTT
len: 16; v_gene: TRBV7-9; abundance: -; j_gene: TRBJ2-1; d_gene: -; CDR3aa: CASSLRRDRGNNEQFF; CDR3nt: TGTGCCAGCAGCTTACGCCGGGACCGAGGAAACAATGAGCAGTTCTTC
len: 13; v_gene: TRBV29-1; abundance: -; j_gene: TRBJ2-3; d_gene: TRBD1; CDR3aa: CSVEQGAGDTQYF; CDR3nt: TGCAGCGTTGAACAGGGGGCCGGAGATACGCAGTATTTT
len: 15; v_gene: TRBV7-8; abundance: few; j_gene: TRBJ2-7; d_gene: TRBD1; CDR3aa: CASSYRTGTSYEQYF; CDR3nt: TGTGCCAGCAGCTACAGGACAGGGACTTCCTACGAGCAGTACTTC
len: 14; v_gene: TRBV20-1; abundance: -; j_gene: TRBJ2-7; d_gene: TRBD2; CDR3aa: CSAYRAGETYEQYF; CDR3nt: TGCAGTGCTTATAGAGCGGGGGAAACCTACGAGCAGTACTTC
len: 10; v_gene: TRBV28; abundance: once; j_gene: TRBJ2-5; d_gene: -; CDR3aa: CAYGRETQYF; CDR3nt: TGTGCCTACGGCCGGGAGACCCAGTACTTC
len: 15; v_gene: TRBV27; abundance: -; j_gene: TRBJ1-1; d_gene: -; CDR3aa: CASSSYRMEDTEAFF; CDR3nt: TGTGCCAGCAGTTCCTACAGGATGGAGGACACTGAAGCTTTCTTT
len: 15; v_gene: TRBV9; abundance: -; j_gene: TRBJ2-5; d_gene: -; CDR3aa: CASSVATGIRETQYF; CDR3nt: TGTGCCAGCAGCGTAGCCACGGGGATTCGAGAGACCCAGTACTTC
len: 13; v_gene: TRBV6-6; abundance: few; j_gene: TRBJ2-7; d_gene: -; CDR3aa: CASKGTGVYEQYF; CDR3nt: TGTGCCAGCAAGGGAACAGGAGTCTACGAGCAGTACTTC
len: 16; v_gene: TRBV13; abundance: -; j_gene: TRBJ1-2; d_gene: -; CDR3aa: CASSLGRRTTNYGYTF; CDR3nt: TGTGCCAGCAGCTTGGGCAGGCGTACAACTAACTATGGCTACACCTTC
len: 16; v_gene: TRBV3-1; abundance: few; j_gene: TRBJ2-7; d_gene: -; CDR3aa: CASSQDETLISYEQYF; CDR3nt: TGTGCCAGCAGCCAAGATGAGACACTGATCTCCTACGAGCAGTACTTC
len: 15; v_gene: TRBV20-1; abundance: -; j_gene: TRBJ2-5; d_gene: -; CDR3aa: CSARAGSRSQETQYF; CDR3nt: TGCAGTGCTAGAGCGGGTAGTAGATCCCAAGAGACCCAGTACTTC
len: 14; v_gene: TRBV7-2; abundance: -; j_gene: TRBJ2-3; d_gene: -; CDR3aa: CASSLAASKDTQYF; CDR3nt: TGTGCCAGCAGCTTGGCAGCCTCGAAGGATACGCAGTATTTT
len: 16; v_gene: TRBV6-2/TRBV6-3; abundance: -; j_gene: TRBJ2-7; d_gene: TRBD1; CDR3aa: CANSYLGQGLSYEQYF; CDR3nt: TGTGCCAACAGTTACCTGGGACAGGGGCTCTCCTACGAGCAGTACTTC
len: 17; v_gene: TRBV4-2; abundance: -; j_gene: TRBJ2-3; d_gene: TRBD2; CDR3aa: CASSQTASGGYTDTQYF; CDR3nt: TGTGCCAGCAGCCAGACCGCTAGCGGGGGCTACACAGATACGCAGTATTTT
len: 15; v_gene: TRBV24-1; abundance: -; j_gene: TRBJ2-5; d_gene: -; CDR3aa: CATSDVRLGQETQYF; CDR3nt: TGTGCCACCAGTGATGTACGCCTGGGGCAAGAGACCCAGTACTTC
len: 14; v_gene: TRBV7-2; abundance: -; j_gene: TRBJ1-1; d_gene: -; CDR3aa: CASSKQGYATEAFF; CDR3nt: TGTGCCAGCAGCAAACAGGGATATGCCACTGAAGCTTTCTTT
len: 16; v_gene: TRBV7-2; abundance: -; j_gene: TRBJ2-7; d_gene: TRBD2; CDR3aa: CASSPHEAGVSYEQYF; CDR3nt: TGTGCCAGCAGTCCCCACGAAGCGGGGGTTTCCTACGAGCAGTACTTC
len: 17; v_gene: TRBV4-1; abundance: once; j_gene: TRBJ2-6; d_gene: -; CDR3aa: CASSQSDSHSGANVLTF; CDR3nt: TGCGCCAGCAGCCAATCGGACAGCCACTCTGGGGCCAACGTCCTGACTTTC
len: 15; v_gene: TRBV5-1; abundance: few; j_gene: TRBJ2-4; d_gene: TRBD1; CDR3aa: CASSVDRGAKNIQYF; CDR3nt: TGCGCCAGCAGCGTAGACAGGGGAGCCAAAAACATTCAGTACTTC
len: 16; v_gene: TRBV9; abundance: few; j_gene: TRBJ2-1; d_gene: TRBD2; CDR3aa: CASSVEKAGGSHEQFF; CDR3nt: TGTGCCAGCAGCGTAGAAAAAGCGGGGGGATCCCATGAGCAGTTCTTC
len: 14; v_gene: TRBV12-3/TRBV12-4; abundance: -; j_gene: TRBJ1-2; d_gene: TRBD1; CDR3aa: CASRRTGRNYGYTF; CDR3nt: TGTGCCAGCAGAAGGACAGGGAGAAACTATGGCTACACCTTC
len: 15; v_gene: TRBV7-9; abundance: few; j_gene: TRBJ2-7; d_gene: -; CDR3aa: CASTLYRDTSYEQYF; CDR3nt: TGTGCCAGCACCCTCTACCGGGACACCTCCTACGAGCAGTACTTC